These 13 T cell receptor beta chains were all obtained from the same sample, sequenced in a study of neurological immune-mediated disorders. TCRdb reprocessed the 5' RACE reads with MiXCR, giving one entry per CDR3 protein. This sample has about 35,000 distinct CDR3 sequences, with more than 6.5% found just once. Source material: PBMCs. The receptor set was obtained from a woman aged 40 to 49 in good health.

This clonotype was counted ten times or more. The rearrangement links TRBV24-1 to TRBJ2-1; D is ambiguous. V shed 3 bases and J shed 2 bases, with 10 bases lying between them. CDR1 is KGHDR and CDR2 is SFDVKD in the germline V gene. The CDR3 consists of 15 residues. CDR3 amino acids: CATSDRAATYNEQFF. The CDR3 bases are TGTGCCACCAGTGATAGGGCCGCTACCTACAATGAGCAGTTCTTC.

This clonotype has a count of ten or more. The chain employs TRBV6-6 and TRBJ1-6; D is unclear. The germline gives CDR1 MNHNY, CDR2 SVGAGI (reference sequence). The CDR3 sequence is 16 residues long. Trimming shortened V by 5 bases and J by 1 base, and 12 bases separated the two germline ends. The chain's CDR3 is CASSHDGRSYNSPLHF. CDR3 sequence (DNA): TGTGCCAGCAGTCATGACGGCAGATCCTATAATTCACCCCTCCACTTT.

This clonotype occurred many times. The gene calls are TRBV4-2 and TRBJ2-1; 8 nucleotides line up with TRBD2. CDR1 and CDR2 (germline): LGHNA, YNFKEQ. The CDR3 has 19 residues. V shed 0 bases, J shed 7 bases, and the junction held 17 bases outside the gene matches. The CDR3 nucleotides are TGTGCCAGCAGCCAAGAGAGAGGGGGGATAGCGGGGTCGCTAAATGAGCAGTTCTTC. The encoded protein is CASSQERGGIAGSLNEQFF.

This chain joins TRBV12-3 or TRBV12-4 and TRBJ1-5, with 10 bases fitting TRBD1. CDR3 length: 15 amino acids. Germline trimming cut 1 base from V and 9 bases from J; bases unmatched to any gene: 6. The CDR3 nucleotides are TGTGCCAGCAGTTTAGGCCCGGGACAGGGGCGGCCCCAGCATTTT. Translated, it gives CASSLGPGQGRPQHF.

This clonotype appeared many times. The rearrangement links TRBV5-1 to TRBJ2-1; possible D gene TRBD2, 6 bases. From germline, CDR1 is SGHRS and CDR2 YFSETQ. The CDR3 length is 14 residues. The V end lost 9 bases, the J end lost 0 bases, and 13 bases lay between the germline ends. The CDR3 is CATSDGSSYNEQFF. The CDR3 coding sequence is TGCGCCACCTCCGACGGGAGCTCCTACAATGAGCAGTTCTTC.

At least ten counts were recorded for this clonotype. The V call is TRBV20-1, the J call TRBJ2-7; no reliable D call. Trimming pared 1 base from V and 5 bases from J, leaving 15 bases between. The CDR3 extends over 14 amino acids. In germline, CDR1 is DFQATT, CDR2 SNEGSKA (reference sequence). Here the CDR3 reads CSARAIGRPNEQYV. Written as DNA, the CDR3 is TGCAGTGCTAGAGCGATTGGACGGCCTAACGAGCAGTACGTC.

Many counts were recorded for this clonotype. The chain couples TRBV29-1 to TRBJ2-2, with D hard to call. The CDR3 has 12 amino acids. The V and J ends lost 7 bases and 6 bases respectively, with 12 bases between them. In germline, CDR1 is SQVTM, CDR2 ANQGSEA. This chain's CDR3 is CSAPLESGELFF. CDR3 coding DNA: TGCAGCGCCCCCCTTGAATCCGGGGAGCTGTTTTTT.

Many counts were recorded for this clonotype. The CDR3 sequence is CASSQDLAGNEQFF. In DNA form, the CDR3 reads TGCGCCAGCAGCCAAGACCTAGCGGGCAATGAGCAGTTCTTC. The chain recombines TRBV4-1 with TRBJ2-1; 8 bases match TRBD2. Germline lookup yields CDR1 MGHRA and CDR2 YSYEKL. This CDR3 spans 14 amino acids. The V and J ends lost 0 bases and 6 bases, in that order; junction bases with no gene match: 1.

V usage is TRBV27 and J usage is TRBJ2-7; 12 nucleotides align to TRBD2. The V and J ends lost 0 bases and 6 bases, in that order; junction bases with no gene match: 3. This CDR3 has 15 residues. Germline V CDR1 and CDR2: MNHEY, SMNVEV (reference sequence). In DNA, the CDR3 is TGTGCCAGCAGTTTATCGGGACTAGCGGGTTTCGAGCAGTACTTC. Amino acids: CASSLSGLAGFEQYF.

This clonotype was picked up many times. This chain uses TRBV9 with TRBJ1-2, with a tentative D call TRBD1 (6 bases). V lost 4 bases and J lost 8, with 12 bases in between. The V gene's germline CDR1 is SGDLS and CDR2 YYNGEE. This CDR3 contains 12 residues. The chain's CDR3 is CASSNGGPGYTF. The CDR3 bases are TGTGCCAGCAGCAACGGGGGCCCGGGCTACACCTTC.

At least ten counts were recorded for this clonotype. The chain employs TRBV5-5 and TRBJ1-6; D perhaps matches TRBD1 (5 bases). This CDR3 is 16 amino acids long. CDR1 and CDR2 from the germline V gene are SGHKS and YYEKEE (reference sequence). Trimming removed 0 bases at V and 6 bases at J, with 13 bases between. The chain's CDR3 is CASSLEVARANSPLHF. CDR3 bases: TGTGCCAGCAGCTTGGAGGTTGCCAGGGCTAATTCACCCCTCCACTTT.

In its sample, this clonotype was seen many times. The chain joins TRBV7-9 to TRBJ1-4, with D possibly TRBD1 on 5 matching bases. This CDR3 has 12 amino acids. Germline V lookup: CDR1 SEHNR, CDR2 FQNEAQ (reference sequence). V lost 5 bases and J 8 bases, leaving 9 bases between the germline ends. The CDR3 spells CASSRGVEKLFF. The CDR3 DNA follows: TGTGCCAGCAGCCGAGGGGTGGAAAAACTGTTTTTT.

This clonotype is medium-sized by share. Written as DNA, the CDR3 is TGTGCCAGCAGCTTAGGGGGGAACACTGAAGCTTTCTTT. This gives the protein CASSLGGNTEAFF. The chain carries TRBV5-4 and TRBJ1-1, with D tentatively TRBD1 (6 bases). This CDR3 spans 13 amino acids. V lost 2 bases to trimming and J lost 1 base, with 6 bases between them. The germline gives CDR1 SGHNT, CDR2 YYREEE (reference sequence).